The 11 T cell receptor beta chains given below trace back to one sample, sequenced in a study of beta chain features in type 1 diabetes. As every portion of the isolated RNA was reverse transcribed, the sequencing read expressed TCRB transcripts. Repertoires were generated with immunoSEQ multiplex PCR, while TCRdb's copy carries only in-frame clones and drops some. Of 300,000 or so clones detected, approximately 9.9% appear once; the ten largest clones hold 0.9% to 1.1%. No antigen has been assigned to these receptors. Findings of the study overall: All four CD4+ subsets from Type 1 diabetes patients carried moderately but significantly shorter TCRB CDR3s.

The specimen sequenced was central memory CD4+ T cells from blood. These receptors all stem from a man aged 25 to 40 with type 1 diabetes.

The chain recombines TRBV7-2 with TRBJ2-3, with D uncertain. V was trimmed by 6 bases and J by 2 bases, leaving 6 bases between them. Germline loops: CDR1 SGHTA, CDR2 FQGNSA. This CDR3 region has 12 residues. CDR3 DNA: TGTGCCAGCAGTACTAACACAGATACGCAGTATTTT. It yields the protein CASSTNTDTQYF.

The rearrangement joins TRBV9 to TRBJ2-7, with D tentatively TRBD2 (7 bases). The CDR3 totals 14 residues. In germline, CDR1 is SGDLS, CDR2 YYNGEE. Trimming removed 6 bases at V and 3 bases at J, with 16 bases between. CDR3 protein: CASNGGQPSYEQYF. The CDR3 coding sequence is TGTGCCAGCAACGGGGGGCAGCCAAGCTACGAGCAGTACTTC.

This clone was observed a few times. This chain uses TRBV4-3 with TRBJ2-1; possibly TRBD2 for D (5 bases). Per germline, CDR1 LGHNA and CDR2 YSLEER. The CDR3 length is 17 residues. V was shortened by 0 bases and J by 0 bases, with 12 bases between the two germline ends. The CDR3 loop is CASSQERQTSSYNEQFF. The CDR3 DNA follows: TGCGCCAGCAGCCAAGAAAGGCAAACTAGCTCCTACAATGAGCAGTTCTTC.

Many counts were recorded for this clone. V gene TRBV10-3 combines with J gene TRBJ1-1; D is unresolved. The germline V and J ends were trimmed by 2 bases and 3 bases, with 10 bases remaining between them. CDR1 is ENHRY, CDR2 SYGVKD, per germline. This CDR3 is 14 amino acids long. Here the CDR3 DNA reads TGTGCCATCAGTGAGGAGTGGACTCACACTGAAGCTTTCTTT. It yields the protein CAISEEWTHTEAFF.

This clone was recorded a few times. The V call is TRBV28, the J call TRBJ2-2; D is possibly TRBD2 (5 bases). The CDR3 length is 12 residues. V dropped 4 bases and J dropped 8 bases, with 8 bases sitting between them. The germline CDR1 and CDR2 sequences are MDHEN and SYDVKM. The CDR3 region has the DNA TGTGCCAGCAGTTCGTGGGAGGGGGAGCTGTTTTTT. Its translation is CASSSWEGELFF.

This clone came up a few times. The genes are TRBV7-2 and TRBJ2-5; no definite D call. Germline V CDR1 and CDR2: SGHTA, FQGNSA. V was pared by 1 base and J by 5 bases, with 5 bases between. This CDR3 has 12 amino acids. The CDR3 region is CASSLVMETQYF. The DNA for the CDR3 is TGTGCCAGCAGCTTAGTGATGGAGACCCAGTACTTC.

A few counts support this clone. This chain uses TRBV7-9 with TRBJ1-5; D gene unclear. This CDR3 is 14 amino acids long. Germline CDR1 is SEHNR and CDR2 is FQNEAQ (reference sequence). V was clipped by 3 bases and J by 0 bases, with 6 bases between them. The CDR3 nucleotides read TGTGCCAGCAGCTTCGATTATAGCAATCAGCCCCAGCATTTT. Amino acids: CASSFDYSNQPQHF.

V usage is TRBV7-9 and J usage is TRBJ1-2; D is unclear. The V end lost 0 bases, the J end lost 0 bases, and 5 bases lay between the germline ends. The CDR3 spans 14 residues. Looked up from germline, CDR1 is SEHNR and CDR2 is FQNEAQ (reference sequence). The CDR3 DNA reads as TGTGCCAGCAGCTTAGCCGGGACTAACTATGGCTACACCTTC. It specifies CASSLAGTNYGYTF.

The J gene is TRBJ2-4, the V gene TRBV7-9; 7 bases are a match to TRBD2. V shed 4 bases and J 13 bases; nucleotides not matched to a gene: 7. The CDR3 has 12 amino acids. The germline gives CDR1 SEHNR, CDR2 FQNEAQ (reference sequence). CDR3 amino acids: CASSSTSGDQYF. As DNA, the CDR3 is TGTGCCAGCAGCTCTACAAGCGGGGACCAGTACTTC.

The chain carries TRBV5-6 and TRBJ2-2; D remains ambiguous. The CDR3 runs 13 residues. V dropped 6 bases and J dropped 2 bases, with 8 bases sitting between them. In germline, CDR1 is SGHDT, CDR2 YYEEEE. CDR3 protein: CASTYPNTGELFF. The DNA of the CDR3 is TGTGCCAGCACCTACCCAAACACCGGGGAGCTGTTTTTT.

The chain carries TRBV11-2 and TRBJ2-5; 11 bases map to TRBD2. The CDR3 extends over 15 amino acids. Germline CDR1 reads SGHAT; CDR2 reads FQNNGV. J was trimmed by 4 bases and V by 5 bases; bases with no gene match: 6. CDR3 nucleotides: TGTGCCAGCAGCCTGGGACTAGCGGCCCTAGAGACCCAGTACTTC. This translates into CASSLGLAALETQYF.